The sequence of this TCR beta chain was determined in a study of blood T cells in healthy people across ages. Study outcomes and limitations: Since the PBMCs were unsorted, naive and antigen-experienced cells could not be conclusively compared.

The authors ran a second PCR of 7 to 11 cycles using a sample-barcoded 5' primer and a J-beta primer mix. A single record per CDR3 protein comes from TCRdb applying MiXCR to the 5' RACE reads. The data hold 750,000 to 850,000 distinct CDR3 sequences, with just under 25% observed a single time. Trimming took 3 bases from V and 3 from J; bases not matched to a gene: 4. This CDR3 spans 16 amino acids. Per the germline V gene, CDR1 is SGDLS and CDR2 is YYNGEE. This clonotype was found a few times. The antigen is unknown. The data also belong to a second study, concerning T cells of mothers and their children.

The source is a boy between 10 and 17 years old in good health. The V gene is TRBV9, the J gene TRBJ2-1; 12 nucleotides align to TRBD2. The sequencing sample was made of blood. CDR3 sequence (DNA): TGTGCCAGCAGCGCCCGGACTAGCGGGGTCTACAATGAGCAGTTCTTC. Protein: CASSARTSGVYNEQFF.